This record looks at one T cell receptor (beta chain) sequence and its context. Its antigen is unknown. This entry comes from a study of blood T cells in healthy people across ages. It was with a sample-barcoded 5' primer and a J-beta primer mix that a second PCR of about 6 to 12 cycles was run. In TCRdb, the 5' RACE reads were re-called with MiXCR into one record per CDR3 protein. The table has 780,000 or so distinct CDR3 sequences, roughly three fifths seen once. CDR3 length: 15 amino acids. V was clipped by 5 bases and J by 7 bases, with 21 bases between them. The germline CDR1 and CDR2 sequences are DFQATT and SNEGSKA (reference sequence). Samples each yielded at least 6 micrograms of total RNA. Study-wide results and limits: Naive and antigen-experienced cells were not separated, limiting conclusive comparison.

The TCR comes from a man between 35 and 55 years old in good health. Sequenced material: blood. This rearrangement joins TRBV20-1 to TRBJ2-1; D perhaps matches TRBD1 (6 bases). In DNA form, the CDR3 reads TGCAGTGCTGGACAGCCGCCCGGGGAGATAAATGAGCAGTTCTTC. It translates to CSAGQPPGEINEQFF.